This T cell receptor beta chain comes out of a study of T cells in Graves' hyperthyroidism and ophthalmopathy. Researchers amplified the TCR beta CDR3 regions from RNA transcripts. Primed by the HTBI set, a first-round RT-PCR was run on the TCR CDR3. From the multiplex PCR reads, TCRdb called clonotypes with MiXCR, one entry per CDR3 protein. Counted here are 500,000 to 600,000 distinct CDR3 sequences, around 46% occurring once; the ten biggest clones make up roughly 20%. Clinical symptoms, serum thyroxine and TRAb, thyroid ultrasound and orbital computed tomography together formed the diagnostic basis. Sequencing used peripheral blood or thyroid tissue (not recorded which). The origin of this receptor is an adult woman with Graves' disease, either hyperthyroidism or ophthalmopathy (not recorded which).

CDR3 region: CASRPGQGHYEQYF. CDR3 nucleotide sequence: TGTGCCAGCAGACCGGGACAGGGACACTACGAGCAGTACTTC. J is TRBJ2-7 and V is TRBV28; 9 nucleotides line up with TRBD1. The CDR3 consists of 14 residues. CDR1 MDHEN and CDR2 SYDVKM come from the germline V gene. J lost 3 bases, V lost 6 bases, and 6 bases had no gene match.